This entry lists 13 T cell receptor beta chains sequenced from one sample in a study of CD8+CD57+ T cells in acquired aplastic anemia. Genomic DNA was employed as the template in profiling TCR beta VDJ and CDR3. TCRdb processed the reads anew with MiXCR; each CDR3 protein has one entry. The sample holds about 180,000 distinct CDR3 sequences, around 50% seen once. Sequencing was done on patients that had shown CD8+CD57+ cell expansion by flow cytometry. Input material: sorted CD4+, CD8+, or CD8+CD57+ T cells (not recorded which) from PBMCs. These receptors all stem from a human donor with aplastic anemia.

Note on this clonotype: Mismatch with germline at one junction end may stem from a read error. The rearrangement uses TRBV7-8 and TRBJ1-1, with D tentatively TRBD1 (6 bases). This CDR3 is 13 amino acids long. Germline V gene sequence: CDR1 SGHVS, CDR2 FQNEAQ. The CDR3 region has the DNA TGTGCCAGCAGCGGAAGGGGGAACACTGAAGCTTCCTTT. The encoded protein is CASSGRGNTEASF.

V usage is TRBV7-3 and J usage is TRBJ2-3, with D possibly called TRBD1 or TRBD2 (7 bases each). Germline V gives CDR1 SGHTA, CDR2 FQGTGA. V was cut by 5 bases and J by 9 bases, with 12 bases left in between. This CDR3 has 12 amino acids. CDR3 residues: CASSNQGGTQYF. In nucleotides, the CDR3 is TGTGCCAGCAGCAACCAGGGGGGGACGCAGTATTTT.

This clonotype has more than one count but fewer than ten. The chain carries TRBV27 and TRBJ2-3; unclear D gene. This CDR3 has 13 amino acids. The V gene lost 9 bases and the J gene lost 3 bases, with 13 bases spanning the gap. Germline-derived CDR1 and CDR2 are MNHEY and SMNVEV (reference sequence). The CDR3 bases are TGTGCCAGTAGACTGCAACAAACAGATACGCAGTATTTT. Its translation is CASRLQQTDTQYF.

This clonotype came up a few times. The chain links TRBV20-1 to TRBJ1-1; D is possibly TRBD1 (5 bases). Per germline, CDR1 DFQATT and CDR2 SNEGSKA (reference sequence). Trimming cost V 4 bases and J 2 bases, with 14 bases left between them. The length of the CDR3 is 14 residues. The CDR3 spells CSAIRLGTNTEAFF. The CDR3 DNA follows: TGCAGTGCTATAAGACTGGGGACTAACACTGAAGCTTTCTTT.

Concerning this clonotype: Possible read error: a much larger clone is one base away. The chain employs TRBV28 and TRBJ2-2; perhaps TRBD2 as D (6 bases). Germline assignment: CDR1 MDHEN and CDR2 SYDVKM. The CDR3 length is 16 residues. The CDR3 here is CASIQGTPTNTGEPFF. CDR3 coding DNA: TGTGCCAGCATCCAAGGGACTCCAACGAACACCGGGGAGCCGTTTTTT. Full variable domain (remainder filled in from reference TRBV28 and TRBJ2-2): DVKVTQSSRYLVKRTGEKVFLECVQDMDHENMFWYRQDPGLGLRLIYFSYDVKMKEKGDIPEGYSVSREKKERFSLILESASTNQTSMYLCASIQGTPTNTGEPFFGEGSRLTVL.

This clonotype was recorded at least ten times. The chain combines TRBV11-2 with TRBJ2-5; 10 nucleotides align to TRBD2. CDR1 and CDR2 (germline): SGHAT, FQNNGV. V shed 5 bases and J 4 bases; nucleotides not matched to a gene: 7. The CDR3 covers 15 residues. In nucleotides, the CDR3 is TGTGCCAGCAGCAGAGCTAGCGGGGGCTTAGAGACCCAGTACTTC. Translated, it gives CASSRASGGLETQYF.

The chain joins TRBV10-2 to TRBJ1-1; the match to TRBD1 covers 8 bases. The CDR3 extends over 15 amino acids. V shed 6 bases and J 4 bases; nucleotides not matched to a gene: 10. In germline, CDR1 is WSHSY, CDR2 SAAADI. The CDR3 DNA is TGCGCCAGCAGATCCGGACAGGGAAGTTTCACTGAAGCTTTCTTT. Protein: CASRSGQGSFTEAFF.

V usage is TRBV19 and J usage is TRBJ2-3; D perhaps matches TRBD2 (6 bases). V dropped 1 base and J dropped 1 base, with 15 bases sitting between them. Germline CDR1 LNHDA, CDR2 SQIVND (reference sequence). The CDR3 has 17 residues. The CDR3 sequence: CASSIGGGWGGTDTQYF. The CDR3 nucleotides read TGTGCCAGTAGTATAGGGGGAGGATGGGGCGGCACAGATACGCAGTATTTT.

CDR3 sequence reads: CASRKEAFPSNEQPQHF. CDR3 coding DNA: TGTGCCAGCAGGAAGGAGGCCTTTCCTTCGAATGAGCAGCCCCAGCATTTT. The V and J genes are TRBV2 and TRBJ1-5; D unresolved. CDR1 is SNHLY, CDR2 FYNNEI, per germline. The CDR3 totals 17 residues. V was shortened by 6 bases and J by 7 bases, with 25 bases between the two germline ends.

This chain links TRBV15 with TRBJ2-3, with TRBD2 identical over 13 bases. The germline CDR1 and CDR2 sequences are LNHNV and YYDKDF (reference sequence). This CDR3 has 18 amino acids. Germline trimming cut 6 bases from V and 0 bases from J; bases unmatched to any gene: 9. CDR3 residues: CATSKGLAGAASTDTQYF. Written as DNA, the CDR3 is TGTGCCACCAGTAAAGGACTAGCGGGGGCGGCAAGCACAGATACGCAGTATTTT.

Many counts were recorded for this clonotype. This chain uses TRBV19 with TRBJ1-1; 8 nucleotides align to TRBD1. Germline CDR1 and CDR2: LNHDA and SQIVND (reference sequence). The CDR3 loop spans 11 amino acids. The V segment lost 11 bases and the J segment 5 bases; nucleotides outside the gene matches: 4. CDR3 region: CAARQGTEAFF. Written as DNA, the CDR3 is TGTGCCGCTCGACAGGGGACTGAAGCTTTCTTT. Based on the CDR3 plus reference TRBV19 and TRBJ1-1, the full variable domain is DGGITQSPKYLFRKEGQNVTLSCEQNLNHDAMYWYRQDPGQGLRLIYYSQIVNDFQKGDIAEGYSVSREKKESFPLTVTSAQKNPTAFYLCAARQGTEAFFGQGTRLTVV.

This clonotype was observed a single time. This chain connects TRBV7-6 to TRBJ2-7, with D possibly called TRBD1 or TRBD2 (5 bases each). Looked up from germline, CDR1 is SGHVS and CDR2 is FNYEAQ. With 5 bases removed from V and 0 bases from J, the gap between germline ends came to 20 bases. This CDR3 comprises 17 residues. This CDR3 reads CASSRHGAHGTSYEQYF. CDR3 sequence (DNA): TGTGCCAGCAGCCGACATGGCGCCCACGGGACCTCCTACGAGCAGTACTTC. Combining the CDR3 with reference TRBV7-6 and TRBJ2-7 gives the whole variable domain GAGVSQSPRYKVTKRGQDVALRCDPISGHVSLYWYRQALGQGPEFLTYFNYEAQQDKSGLPNDRFSAERPEGSISTLTIQRTEQRDSAMYRCASSRHGAHGTSYEQYFGPGTRLTVT.

Comments on this clonotype: This may stem from a read error, because a much larger clone lies one nucleotide away. No conserved phenylalanine or tryptophan is present at the end of the CDR3, so a read error is the likely explanation. This sequence joins TRBV5-1 and TRBJ2-2, with 8 positions matching TRBD1. Germline CDR1 reads SGHRS; CDR2 reads YFSETQ. Trimming took 4 bases from V and 1 from J; bases not matched to a gene: 3. The CDR3 sequence is 15 residues long. The DNA for the CDR3 is TGCGCCAGCAGCCCGGGACAGGTGAACACCGGGGAGCTGTTTTCT. This codes for CASSPGQVNTGELFS.